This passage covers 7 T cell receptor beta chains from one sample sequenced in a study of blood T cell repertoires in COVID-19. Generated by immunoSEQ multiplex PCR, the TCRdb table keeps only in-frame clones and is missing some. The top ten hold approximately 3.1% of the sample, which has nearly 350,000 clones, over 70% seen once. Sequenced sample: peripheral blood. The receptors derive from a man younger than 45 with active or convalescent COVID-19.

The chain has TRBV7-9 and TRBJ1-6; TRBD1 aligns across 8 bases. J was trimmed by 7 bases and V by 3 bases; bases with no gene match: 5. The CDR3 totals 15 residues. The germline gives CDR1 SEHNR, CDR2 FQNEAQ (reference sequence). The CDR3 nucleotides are TGTGCCAGCAGCTTGGTCCGACAGGGGAATTCACCCCTCCACTTT. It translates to CASSLVRQGNSPLHF.

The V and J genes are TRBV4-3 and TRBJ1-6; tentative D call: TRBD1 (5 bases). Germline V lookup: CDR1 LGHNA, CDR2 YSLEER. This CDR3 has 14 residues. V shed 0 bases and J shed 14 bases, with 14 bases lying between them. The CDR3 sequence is CASSQDQYRPTLHF. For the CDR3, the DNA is TGCGCCAGCAGCCAAGATCAGTACAGGCCCACCCTCCACTTT.

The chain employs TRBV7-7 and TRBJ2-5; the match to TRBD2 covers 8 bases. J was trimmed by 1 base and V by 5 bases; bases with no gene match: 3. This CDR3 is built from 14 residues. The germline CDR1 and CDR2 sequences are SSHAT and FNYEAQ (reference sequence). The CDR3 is CASSPGTSQETQYF. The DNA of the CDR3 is TGTGCCAGCAGCCCTGGGACTAGCCAAGAGACCCAGTACTTC. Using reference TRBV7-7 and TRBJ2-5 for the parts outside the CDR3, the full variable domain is GAGVSQSPRYKVTKRGQDVTLRCDPISSHATLYWYQQALGQGPEFLTYFNYEAQPDKSGLPSDRFSAERPEGSISTLTIQRTEQRDSAMYRCASSPGTSQETQYFGPGTRLLVL.

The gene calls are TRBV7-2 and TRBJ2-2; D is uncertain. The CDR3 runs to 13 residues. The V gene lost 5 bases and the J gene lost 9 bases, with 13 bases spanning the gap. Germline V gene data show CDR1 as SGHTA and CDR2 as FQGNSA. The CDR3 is CASSIRVPRELFF. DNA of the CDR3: TGTGCCAGCAGCATCCGGGTCCCCAGGGAGCTGTTTTTT.

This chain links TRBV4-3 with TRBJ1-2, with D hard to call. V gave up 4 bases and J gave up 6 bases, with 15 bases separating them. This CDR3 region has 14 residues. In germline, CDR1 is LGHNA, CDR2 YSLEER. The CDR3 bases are TGCGCCAGCAGCCCAACCGGGAAAACAAATGGCTACACCTTC. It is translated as CASSPTGKTNGYTF.

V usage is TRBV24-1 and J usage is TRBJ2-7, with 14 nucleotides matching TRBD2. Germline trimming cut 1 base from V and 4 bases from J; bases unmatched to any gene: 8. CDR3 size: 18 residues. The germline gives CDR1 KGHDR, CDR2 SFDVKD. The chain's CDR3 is CATSDFLPGLAGEYEQYF. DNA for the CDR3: TGTGCCACCAGTGATTTCCTACCGGGACTAGCGGGGGAATACGAGCAGTACTTC.

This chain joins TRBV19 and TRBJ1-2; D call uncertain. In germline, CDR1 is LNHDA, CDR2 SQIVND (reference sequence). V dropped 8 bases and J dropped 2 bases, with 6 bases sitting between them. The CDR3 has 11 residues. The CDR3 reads CASGRNYGYTF. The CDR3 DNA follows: TGTGCCAGTGGCAGAAACTATGGCTACACCTTC.